This T cell receptor (beta chain) came from a study of T cell repertoires in cytomegalovirus infection (dated by TCRdb to between 2018 and 2021). With regard to the full study: Recently identified HLA-C-restricted CMV epitopes, whose presentation resists viral immunomodulation, were targeted by peptide stimulations together with well-studied HLA-B-restricted epitopes. Donor HLA type was relevant to the analysis, as public TCR beta signatures indicated carriage of CMV infection together with the matching HLA type. The paper as a whole reports these results and caveats: In both this cohort and an independent roughly 400-donor cohort, the cumulative frequency of public TCR beta family members distinguished carriers of CMV infection plus the relevant HLA type. The ex vivo response was dominated by HLA-C-restricted CMV-specific TCR beta clonotypes, which also provided the single most frequent clonotype in two of eight donors.

The sample's treatment or condition label, decoded: in vitro stimulation with specific CMV peptide epitopes to enrich CMV-specific T cells. This clonotype was seen many times. Its antigen is unknown. No base quality values were provided; no much bigger clone lies one nucleotide off. The run used an Illumina HiSeq 1500. The public reads were reanalyzed by TCRdb: fastp trimming at Q25, MiXCR alignment, in-frame beta chains only. Here each entry gathers all rows of one CDR3 protein and keeps the most common genes and DNA. Here the sample has tens of thousands of distinct CDR3 sequences; about 19% occur a single time. About 55% of the sample is in the top ten clones. V loses 4 bases at its end and J loses 5 bases; junction bases beyond the gene matches: 5. Taken from the germline V gene, the CDR1 and CDR2 loops are SGHTA and FQGNSA. From its cysteine to its phenylalanine, the CDR3 spans 13 amino acids. Only the CDR3 part of the read is kept: 39 bases, read in frame from the first base.

The sample consisted of CD8+ T cells from cultured PBMCs, taken from culture after CMV antigen stimulation. The origin of this receptor is a human donor in good health (CMV status not recorded). Some clones in this sample may be carry-over from other donors' samples. The rearrangement combines TRBV7-2 with TRBJ2-7, with 7 bases aligning to TRBD2. The CDR3 reads CASSYGGSNEQYF. Read as DNA, the sequence is TGTGCCAGCAGCTACGGGGGGTCGAACGAGCAGTACTTC.